What follows are 11 T cell receptor beta chains derived from one specimen sequenced in a study of blood T cell repertoires in COVID-19. TCRdb keeps only in-frame clones here, not all; method: immunoSEQ multiplex PCR. The sample contains 300,000 to 400,000 clones, 87% of which appear only once. The material sequenced was peripheral blood. Every receptor here comes from a man in his fifties with active or convalescent COVID-19.

The chain couples TRBV10-3 to TRBJ2-7; D might be TRBD1 (7 bases). Trimming left V 0 bases short and J 6 bases short, with 18 bases between. Germline V gene data show CDR1 as ENHRY and CDR2 as SYGVKD. CDR3 length: 16 residues. In DNA, the CDR3 is TGTGCCATCAGTGAGTCTCGGGGGCAGGGGGAGGTCGAGCAGTACTTC. Encoded protein: CAISESRGQGEVEQYF.

This chain joins TRBV6-5 and TRBJ2-1; D might be TRBD2 (7 bases). V shed 6 bases and J shed 0 bases, with 12 bases lying between them. Germline V gene data show CDR1 as MNHEY and CDR2 as SVGAGI. CDR3 length: 15 amino acids. Written as DNA, the CDR3 is TGTGCCAGCAGCTCCGGGGGGCCCTCCTACAATGAGCAGTTCTTC. This gives the protein CASSSGGPSYNEQFF.

The V call is TRBV7-9, the J call TRBJ2-3; 8 bases are a match to TRBD2. J gave up 4 bases and V 1 base, and 4 bases lay outside the gene matches. The germline V gene has CDR1 SEHNR and CDR2 FQNEAQ (reference sequence). There are 15 residues in the CDR3. CDR3 nucleotides: TGTGCCAGCAGCTTAGATTTGGGACTAGCAGATACGCAGTATTTT. Its protein is CASSLDLGLADTQYF.

In this sample, this clone turned up once. The CDR3 protein is CASSLVGGVNEQFF. For the CDR3, the DNA is TGCGCCAGCAGCTTGGTGGGAGGGGTGAATGAGCAGTTCTTC. The chain is built from TRBV5-1 and TRBJ2-1; 7 nucleotides agree with TRBD2. CDR3 length: 14 amino acids. V shed 0 bases, J shed 7 bases, and the junction held 4 bases outside the gene matches. Looked up from germline, CDR1 is SGHRS and CDR2 is YFSETQ.

The genes are TRBV20-1 and TRBJ2-3; D unclear. CDR1 and CDR2 from the germline V gene are DFQATT and SNEGSKA (reference sequence). V was pared by 3 bases and J by 6 bases, with 7 bases between. CDR3 size: 11 residues. Written as DNA, the CDR3 is TGCAGTGCTAGTCGGCGGGATACGCAGTATTTT. It yields the protein CSASRRDTQYF.

The table lists this clone with many counts. The V and J genes are TRBV28 and TRBJ2-5; tentatively, D is TRBD2 (6 bases). The V gene lost 5 bases and the J gene lost 4 bases, with 17 bases spanning the gap. This CDR3 has 15 amino acids. The germline CDR1 and CDR2 sequences are MDHEN and SYDVKM. The chain's CDR3 is CASSLGLPLRETQYF. CDR3 sequence (DNA): TGTGCCAGCAGTCTCGGACTACCCTTACGAGAGACCCAGTACTTC.

This chain connects TRBV5-4 to TRBJ1-3; D unclear. Trimming shortened V by 4 bases and J by 1 base, and 12 bases separated the two germline ends. This CDR3 has 15 amino acids. Germline V gene sequence: CDR1 SGHNT, CDR2 YYREEE (reference sequence). CDR3 in DNA: TGTGCCAGCAGCCCGGGAAGGGAGTCTGGAAACACCATATATTTT. Amino acid sequence: CASSPGRESGNTIYF.

The V and J genes are TRBV6-5 and TRBJ2-3; D unclear. Trimming removed 6 bases at V and 7 bases at J, with 11 bases between. This CDR3 has 12 amino acids. Germline lookup yields CDR1 MNHEY and CDR2 SVGAGI. This CDR3 reads CASSSGPNTQYF. CDR3 bases: TGTGCCAGCAGCTCGGGTCCAAATACGCAGTATTTT.

This clone appeared once. This chain uses TRBV2 with TRBJ1-6; D call uncertain. The CDR3 is 14 amino acids. V was shortened by 0 bases and J by 6 bases, with 6 bases between the two germline ends. The germline CDR1 and CDR2 sequences are SNHLY and FYNNEI. The chain's CDR3 is CASSEARINSPLHF. CDR3 DNA sequence: TGTGCCAGCAGTGAAGCCAGGATTAATTCACCCCTCCACTTT.

V usage is TRBV5-4 and J usage is TRBJ2-6; TRBD1 might be the D (6 bases). The V end lost 2 bases, the J end lost 1 base, and 7 bases lay between the germline ends. There are 15 residues in the CDR3. Germline assignment: CDR1 SGHNT and CDR2 YYREEE (reference sequence). This chain's CDR3 is CASSLDRSGANVLTF. CDR3 bases: TGTGCCAGCAGCTTAGACAGGTCTGGGGCCAACGTCCTGACTTTC.

The chain links TRBV29-1 to TRBJ2-7, with 10 bases aligning to TRBD1. With 4 bases clipped from V and 2 bases from J, the junction kept 5 bases outside the gene matches. The V gene's germline CDR1 is SQVTM and CDR2 ANQGSEA. CDR3 length equals 14 residues. The CDR3 region has the DNA TGCAGCGTTGTTCCCGGGACAGGGGCCTACGAGCAGTACTTC. Its translation is CSVVPGTGAYEQYF.